This T cell receptor (beta chain) was identified during a study of identifying expanded T cells in peripheral blood. Remarks on this clone: What it binds is unknown.

Study-level results: Across healthy donors, higher total template counts meant significantly greater roughly 2-week count variance.

The repertoire was sequenced with immunoSEQ multiplex PCR; TCRdb's copy has only in-frame clones and lacks some. There are more than 85,000 clones in the sample; about 88% occur only once, and more than 6.5% lies in the top ten. Germline-derived CDR1 and CDR2 are SGHTA and FQGTGA. The length of the CDR3 is 15 residues. V lost 5 bases to trimming and J lost 2 bases, with 16 bases between them. Material: blood. The clonotype was recovered from a person between 18 and 75 years old in good health. The chain joins TRBV7-3 to TRBJ2-7; D could derive from TRBD1 or TRBD2 (5 bases each). The CDR3 DNA is TGTGCCAGCAGCCCAAACGGGGCGCGCCCCTACGAGCAGTACTTC. This sequence encodes CASSPNGARPYEQYF.